These 14 T cell receptor beta chains were all obtained from the same sample, sequenced in a study of T cell repertoires in cytomegalovirus infection. MiXCR, applied by TCRdb to the reads, yields one record per CDR3 protein. The sample yields a few hundred thousand distinct CDR3 sequences, about 25% seen once. Material: PBMCs. These receptor sequences come from a human donor in good health (CMV status not recorded). Some clones in this sample may be carry-over from other donors' samples.

This clonotype was observed at least ten times. The genes are TRBV6-6 and TRBJ2-7, with D maybe TRBD1 (6 bases). The CDR3 sequence is 15 residues long. V dropped 6 bases and J dropped 3 bases, with 18 bases sitting between them. Germline-derived CDR1 and CDR2 are MNHNY and SVGAGI (reference sequence). CDR3 in amino acids: CASSQRTGTIYEQYF. The CDR3 DNA reads as TGTGCCAGCAGCCAAAGGACCGGGACAATCTACGAGCAGTACTTC.

In this sample, this clonotype turned up many times. This chain uses TRBV7-6 with TRBJ2-5; D remains unclear. V lost 1 base, J lost 2 bases, and 5 bases lay in between. The germline gives CDR1 SGHVS, CDR2 FNYEAQ. This CDR3 is 13 amino acids long. The CDR3 DNA is TGTGCCAGCAGCTTAGTGCAGCAAGAGACCCAGTACTTC. Translation gives CASSLVQQETQYF.

Comments on this clonotype: A much bigger clone sits one base away, suggesting this may be a read error. DNA for the CDR3: TGTGCCAGCAGCTTGACGTTTCGGACAGACTCTAGCACAGATACGCAGTATTTT. Its protein product is CASSLTFRTDSSTDTQYF. The rearrangement links TRBV7-8 to TRBJ2-3; maybe TRBD1 (6 bases). From germline, CDR1 is SGHVS and CDR2 FQNEAQ. V lost 3 bases and J lost 0, with 19 bases in between. The CDR3 loop spans 18 amino acids.

This clonotype was counted only a few times. The rearrangement links TRBV5-4 to TRBJ1-1; 9 nucleotides match TRBD1. V dropped 10 bases and J dropped 2; count of bases not matched to a gene: 6. Germline loops: CDR1 SGHNT, CDR2 YYREEE (reference sequence). The CDR3 is made up of 13 amino acids. Here the CDR3 DNA reads TGTGCCCTTGGGACAGGGCCTAACACTGAAGCTTTCTTT. Protein: CALGTGPNTEAFF.

This clonotype was counted many times. The chain uses TRBV7-2 and TRBJ2-1, with D perhaps matching TRBD2 (7 bases). The CDR3 runs to 20 residues. The V end was cut by 3 bases, the J end by 7 bases, with 31 bases between. Germline V gives CDR1 SGHTA, CDR2 FQGNSA. The CDR3 sequence: CASSFPTGTGRANGGNEQFF. The CDR3 nucleotides read TGTGCCAGCAGCTTCCCAACAGGGACGGGGAGGGCCAATGGGGGGAATGAGCAGTTCTTC.

This clonotype was counted a few times. This chain connects TRBV12-3 or TRBV12-4 to TRBJ2-1; TRBD2 matches at 8 bases. The CDR3 runs to 17 residues. The J segment lost 0 bases and the V segment lost 6 bases, leaving 10 bases of the junction unmatched. CDR3 protein: CASSLGLAERSYNEQFF. CDR3 nucleotide sequence: TGTGCCAGCAGCCTTGGACTAGCCGAGCGCTCCTACAATGAGCAGTTCTTC.

The chain has TRBV20-1 and TRBJ2-5, with 8 bases matching TRBD1. The junction had 3 bases not matched to a gene; V was cut back by 5 bases and J by 4 bases. In germline, CDR1 is DFQATT, CDR2 SNEGSKA (reference sequence). The CDR3 covers 12 residues. Here the CDR3 DNA reads TGCAGTGCTGGGACAGGTCGAGAGACCCAGTACTTC. Protein product: CSAGTGRETQYF.

The chain has TRBV20-1 and TRBJ2-3; 9 bases match TRBD2. V shed 3 bases, J shed 2 bases, and the junction held 12 bases outside the gene matches. Germline lookup yields CDR1 DFQATT and CDR2 SNEGSKA (reference sequence). The CDR3 is 17 amino acids. The CDR3 bases are TGCAGTGCTAGTCGGTCGGCTGGCGGGAGGGCCACAGATACGCAGTATTTT. It yields the protein CSASRSAGGRATDTQYF.

The table lists this clonotype with a few counts. The CDR3, as DNA: TGTGCCAGCAGTCTACAGGGTGAATTGACTGAAGCTTTCTTT. It specifies CASSLQGELTEAFF. The chain carries TRBV7-9 and TRBJ1-1; tentatively, D is TRBD1 (6 bases). The CDR3 spans 14 residues. Germline loops: CDR1 SEHNR, CDR2 FQNEAQ (reference sequence). Trimming cost V 6 bases and J 5 bases, with 16 bases left between them.

The chain couples TRBV12-3 or TRBV12-4 to TRBJ1-1, with 7 bases fitting TRBD1. V trimming: 8 bases; J trimming: 7 bases; junction bases outside the gene matches: 10. The length of the CDR3 is 13 residues. CDR3 sequence (DNA): TGTGCCAGCCATTTGCCGGGACAGAGTGAAGCTTTCTTT. Encoded protein: CASHLPGQSEAFF.

The table lists this clonotype with many counts. The chain couples TRBV11-3 to TRBJ2-1, with TRBD2 identical over 7 bases. The germline gives CDR1 SGHNT, CDR2 YENEEA. The length of the CDR3 is 14 residues. J lost 7 bases, V lost 4 bases, and 7 bases had no gene match. The CDR3 reads CASSSGEGRNEQFF. CDR3 in DNA: TGTGCCAGCAGCTCCGGGGAGGGTAGAAATGAGCAGTTCTTC.

The chain couples TRBV6-1 to TRBJ2-7; the D is unclear. The CDR3 runs to 11 residues. Looked up from germline, CDR1 is MNHNS and CDR2 is SASEGT. V lost 5 bases to trimming and J lost 7 bases, with 9 bases between them. DNA of the CDR3: TGTGCCAGCAGTTATTTGGGGGAGCAGTACTTC. Protein: CASSYLGEQYF.

This clonotype was seen repeatedly, ten times or more. J is TRBJ1-5 and V is TRBV7-2; D remains ambiguous. Trimming stripped 1 base from V and 7 bases from J, with 8 bases between. This CDR3 has 13 amino acids. Germline-derived CDR1 and CDR2 are SGHTA and FQGNSA. The DNA for the CDR3 is TGTGCCAGCAGCTTAGAGAGGTTCCAGCCCCAGCATTTT. This encodes CASSLERFQPQHF.

This clonotype appeared a few times. J is TRBJ2-1 and V is TRBV11-2; a weak D match, TRBD2 (5 bases). Germline values: CDR1 SGHAT, CDR2 FQNNGV. This CDR3 has 16 residues. V was clipped by 1 base and J by 6 bases, with 16 bases between them. CDR3 DNA: TGTGCCAGCAGCTTAGTATCCGGGATGGGGAGCAATGAGCAGTTCTTC. Protein sequence: CASSLVSGMGSNEQFF.